Presented here are 12 T cell receptor beta chains from one specimen sequenced in a study of human T cells and chemical hapten exposure. Time point specified: patch test 1, 2 weeks after DPC sensitization. Treatment described: therapeutic diphenylcyclopropenone sensitization with weekly scalp DPC. From the RACE reads, TCRdb called clonotypes with MiXCR, one entry per CDR3 protein. The sample gives 150,000 to 200,000 distinct CDR3 sequences, around 15% of which show up once; 1.7% is in the top ten. The input for sequencing was whole blood, taken in connection with sensitization to the hapten diphenylcyclopropenone (DPC). Receptors were obtained from a woman in her twenties or thirties with alopecia areata. Some clones in this sample may be carry-over from other donors' samples.

This clonotype was detected only a few times. The chain recombines TRBV6-5 with TRBJ1-4, with TRBD1 matching 8 bases. The junction had 8 bases not matched to a gene; V was cut back by 6 bases and J by 5 bases. The CDR3 spans 15 residues. Germline-derived CDR1 and CDR2 are MNHEY and SVGAGI. The CDR3 is CASRGTGTGNEKLFF. CDR3 DNA sequence: TGTGCCAGCAGGGGGACCGGGACAGGCAATGAAAAACTGTTTTTT.

The rearrangement uses TRBV5-6 and TRBJ2-1, with D uncertain. The V gene's germline CDR1 is SGHDT and CDR2 YYEEEE. The CDR3 covers 15 residues. Trimming cost V 2 bases and J 2 bases, with 11 bases left between them. CDR3 amino acids: CASSLGRRTYNEQFF. Here the CDR3 DNA reads TGTGCCAGCAGCTTAGGACGGCGCACCTACAATGAGCAGTTCTTC. Together with reference TRBV5-6 and TRBJ2-1, the CDR3 gives the full variable domain: DAGVTQSPTHLIKTRGQQVTLRCSPKSGHDTVSWYQQALGQGPQFIFQYYEEEERQRGNFPDRFSGHQFPNYSSELNVNALLLGDSALYLCASSLGRRTYNEQFFGPGTRLTVL.

The rearrangement uses TRBV28 and TRBJ2-7; 11 bases match TRBD2. This CDR3 is 19 amino acids long. CDR1 and CDR2 from the germline V gene are MDHEN and SYDVKM. J was trimmed by 2 bases and V by 3 bases; bases with no gene match: 15. CDR3: CASSLGGATELAGAYEQYF. CDR3 DNA sequence: TGTGCCAGCAGTTTGGGGGGGGCTACGGAACTAGCGGGAGCCTACGAGCAGTACTTC.

This clonotype has more than one count but fewer than ten. The chain employs TRBV27 and TRBJ2-5; D perhaps matches TRBD1 (6 bases). Germline V gives CDR1 MNHEY, CDR2 SMNVEV (reference sequence). V was cut by 5 bases and J by 5 bases, with 12 bases left in between. The length of the CDR3 is 13 residues. The CDR3 nucleotides are TGTGCCAGCAGTCCATACAGGGATGAGACCCAGTACTTC. This sequence encodes CASSPYRDETQYF.

J is TRBJ2-1 and V is TRBV20-1; D remains unclear. The CDR3 has 14 amino acids. V was cut by 3 bases and J by 7 bases, with 16 bases left in between. The germline V gene has CDR1 DFQATT and CDR2 SNEGSKA (reference sequence). The CDR3 bases are TGCAGTGCTAGTGAACCTCTGATTAGGAATGAGCAGTTCTTC. This sequence encodes CSASEPLIRNEQFF.

This chain links TRBV3-1 with TRBJ1-2; tentative D call: TRBD1 (5 bases). Trimming shortened V by 3 bases and J by 3 bases, and 14 bases separated the two germline ends. This CDR3 region has 15 residues. Germline-derived CDR1 and CDR2 are LGHDT and YNNKEL (reference sequence). Written as DNA, the CDR3 is TGTGCCAGCAGCCATCTGAGGGGTTCCTACTATGGCTACACCTTC. Protein: CASSHLRGSYYGYTF.

This rearrangement joins TRBV2 to TRBJ1-4, with D possibly matching TRBD1 (5 bases). Trimming cost V 4 bases and J 8 bases, with 17 bases left between them. The CDR3 has 15 residues. Germline values: CDR1 SNHLY, CDR2 FYNNEI. The CDR3 nucleotides read TGTGCCAGCAGTGGGGGAGGGGAATCGAAAGAAAAACTGTTTTTT. It yields the protein CASSGGGESKEKLFF.

This clonotype was counted only a few times. V is TRBV5-1 and J is TRBJ2-3, with D possibly being TRBD1 or TRBD2 (5 bases each). V was clipped by 3 bases and J by 4 bases, with 27 bases between them. Per the germline V gene, CDR1 is SGHRS and CDR2 is YFSETQ. The CDR3 has 19 amino acids. The CDR3 protein is CASSSNPGRPNAGSDTQYF. CDR3 in DNA: TGCGCCAGCAGCTCCAATCCGGGACGCCCCAATGCTGGATCAGATACGCAGTATTTT.

This clonotype was seen a handful of times. The J gene is TRBJ2-5, the V gene TRBV7-2; D is undetermined. V was trimmed by 4 bases and J by 4 bases, leaving 7 bases between them. Germline V gene lookup returns CDR1 SGHTA and CDR2 FQGNSA. This CDR3 region has 12 residues. The CDR3 region has the DNA TGTGCCAGCAGCTCCTCCGGAGAGACCCAGTACTTC. This sequence encodes CASSSSGETQYF.

This clonotype was observed a few times. The chain carries TRBV6-5 and TRBJ2-3; D is uncertain. The CDR3 runs 14 residues. Germline CDR1 MNHEY, CDR2 SVGAGI. Trimming removed 8 bases from V and 3 bases from J, with 15 bases in between. The DNA for the CDR3 is TGTGCCAGCTCTCGAGTTTTCGCGACAGATACGCAGTATTTT. Translation gives CASSRVFATDTQYF.

This clonotype was observed at least ten times. The chain has TRBV20-1 and TRBJ2-1; the match to TRBD1 covers 7 bases. Germline trimming cut 5 bases from V and 0 bases from J; bases unmatched to any gene: 4. Germline values: CDR1 DFQATT, CDR2 SNEGSKA (reference sequence). The CDR3 covers 14 residues. The DNA for the CDR3 is TGCAGTGCTCCCCGACAGGGCTCCTACAATGAGCAGTTCTTC. It yields the protein CSAPRQGSYNEQFF.

V gene TRBV6-6 combines with J gene TRBJ2-2; D is unclear. CDR1 and CDR2 (germline): MNHNY, SVGAGI (reference sequence). The CDR3 has 13 residues. Trimming shortened V by 7 bases and J by 1 base, and 7 bases separated the two germline ends. CDR3 in DNA: TGTGCCAGCACCCCCCTGAACACCGGGGAGCTGTTTTTT. Translation: CASTPLNTGELFF.